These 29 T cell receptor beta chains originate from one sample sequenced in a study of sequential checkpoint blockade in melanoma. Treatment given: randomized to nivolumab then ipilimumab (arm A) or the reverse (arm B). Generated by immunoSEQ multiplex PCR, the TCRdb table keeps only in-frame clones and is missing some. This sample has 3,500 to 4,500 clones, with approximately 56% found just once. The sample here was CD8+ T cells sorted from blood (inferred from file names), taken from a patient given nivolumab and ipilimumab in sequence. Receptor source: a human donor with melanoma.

The CDR3 nucleotides read TGCAGCGTTGAACGTCTAGTCCCTCACAATGAGCAGTTCTTC. It translates to CSVERLVPHNEQFF. This sequence joins TRBV29-1 and TRBJ2-1; D gene ambiguous. Germline V gene lookup returns CDR1 SQVTM and CDR2 ANQGSEA. The CDR3 sequence is 14 residues long. V gave up 2 bases and J gave up 5 bases, with 13 bases separating them.

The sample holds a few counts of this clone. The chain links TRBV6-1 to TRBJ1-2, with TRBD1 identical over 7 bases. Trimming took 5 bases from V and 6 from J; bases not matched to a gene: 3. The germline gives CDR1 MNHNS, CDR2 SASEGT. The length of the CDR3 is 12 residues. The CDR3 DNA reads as TGTGCCAGCAGTTCAGGGGGAGATGGCTACACCTTC. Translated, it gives CASSSGGDGYTF.

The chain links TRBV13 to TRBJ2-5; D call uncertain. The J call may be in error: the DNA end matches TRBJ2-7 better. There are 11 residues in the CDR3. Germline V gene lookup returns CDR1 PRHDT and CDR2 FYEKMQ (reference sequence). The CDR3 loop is CASSNSYEQYF. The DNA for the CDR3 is TGTGCCAGCAGTAACTCCTACGAGCAGTACTTC.

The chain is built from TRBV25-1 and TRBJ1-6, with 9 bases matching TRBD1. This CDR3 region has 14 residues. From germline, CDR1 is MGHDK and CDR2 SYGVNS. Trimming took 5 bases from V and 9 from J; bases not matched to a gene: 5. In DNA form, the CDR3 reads TGTGCCAGCAGTAGGACAGGGGTAGGTTCACCCCTCCACTTT. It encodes CASSRTGVGSPLHF.

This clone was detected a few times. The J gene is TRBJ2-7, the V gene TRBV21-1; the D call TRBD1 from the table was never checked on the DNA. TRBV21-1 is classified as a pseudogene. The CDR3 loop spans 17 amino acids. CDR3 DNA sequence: TGTGCCAGCAGCAAGGGGGCGTGGGCAAACCAGCGCTACGAGCAGTACTTC. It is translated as CASSKGAWANQRYEQYF.

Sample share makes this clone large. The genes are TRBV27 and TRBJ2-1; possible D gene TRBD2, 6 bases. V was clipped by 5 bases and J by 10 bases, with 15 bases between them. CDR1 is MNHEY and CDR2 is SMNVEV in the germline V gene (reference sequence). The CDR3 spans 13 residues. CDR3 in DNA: TGTGCCAGCAGTCCTACTAGCCAGTGGGAGCAGTTCTTC. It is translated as CASSPTSQWEQFF.

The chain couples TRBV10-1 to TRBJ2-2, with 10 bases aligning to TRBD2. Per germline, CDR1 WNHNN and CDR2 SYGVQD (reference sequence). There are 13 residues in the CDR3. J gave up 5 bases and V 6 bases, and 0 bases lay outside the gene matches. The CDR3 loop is CASRTSGTGELFF. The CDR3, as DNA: TGCGCCAGCAGGACTAGCGGGACCGGGGAGCTGTTTTTT.

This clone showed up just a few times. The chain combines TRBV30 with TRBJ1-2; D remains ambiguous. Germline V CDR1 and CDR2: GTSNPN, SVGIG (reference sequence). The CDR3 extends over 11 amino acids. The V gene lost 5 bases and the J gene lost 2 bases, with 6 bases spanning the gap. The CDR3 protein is CAWDTNYGYTF. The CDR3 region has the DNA TGTGCCTGGGACACCAACTATGGCTACACCTTC.

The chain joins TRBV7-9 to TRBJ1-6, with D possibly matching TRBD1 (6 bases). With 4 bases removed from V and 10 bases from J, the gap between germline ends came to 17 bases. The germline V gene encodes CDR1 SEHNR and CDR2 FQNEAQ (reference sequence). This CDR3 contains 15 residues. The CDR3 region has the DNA TGTGCCAGCAGCTCCCTGCAGGGGTATGGATCACCCCTCCACTTT. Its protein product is CASSSLQGYGSPLHF.

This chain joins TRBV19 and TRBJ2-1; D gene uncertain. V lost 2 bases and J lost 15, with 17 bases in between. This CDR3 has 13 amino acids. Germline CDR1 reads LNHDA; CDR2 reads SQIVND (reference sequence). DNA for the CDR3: TGTGCCAGTAGTATAACCCCCAGGTCCTGGCTGTTCTTC. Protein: CASSITPRSWLFF.

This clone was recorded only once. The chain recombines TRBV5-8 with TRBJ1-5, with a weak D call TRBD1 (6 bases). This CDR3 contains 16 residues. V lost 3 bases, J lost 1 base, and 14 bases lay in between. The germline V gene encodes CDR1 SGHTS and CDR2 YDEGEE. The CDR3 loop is CASSSPWDISNQPQHF. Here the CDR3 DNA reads TGTGCCAGCAGCTCCCCTTGGGACATAAGCAATCAGCCCCAGCATTTT.

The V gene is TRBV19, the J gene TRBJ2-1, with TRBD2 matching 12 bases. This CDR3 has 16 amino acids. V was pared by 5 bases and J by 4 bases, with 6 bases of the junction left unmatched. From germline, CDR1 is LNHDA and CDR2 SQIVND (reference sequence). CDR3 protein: CASSAGLAGPYNEQFF. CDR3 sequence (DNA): TGTGCCAGTAGTGCTGGACTAGCGGGACCGTACAATGAGCAGTTCTTC.

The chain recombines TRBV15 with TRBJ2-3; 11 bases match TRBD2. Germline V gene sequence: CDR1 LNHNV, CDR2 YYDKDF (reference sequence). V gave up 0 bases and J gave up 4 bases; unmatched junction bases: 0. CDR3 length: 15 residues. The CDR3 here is CATSRDSGGADTQYF. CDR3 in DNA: TGTGCCACCAGCAGAGATAGCGGGGGGGCAGATACGCAGTATTTT.

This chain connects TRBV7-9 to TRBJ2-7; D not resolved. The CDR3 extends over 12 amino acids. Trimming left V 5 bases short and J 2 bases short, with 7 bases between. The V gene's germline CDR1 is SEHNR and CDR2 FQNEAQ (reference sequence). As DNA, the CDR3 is TGTGCCAGCAGCCCTACCCCCTACGAGCAGTACTTC. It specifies CASSPTPYEQYF.

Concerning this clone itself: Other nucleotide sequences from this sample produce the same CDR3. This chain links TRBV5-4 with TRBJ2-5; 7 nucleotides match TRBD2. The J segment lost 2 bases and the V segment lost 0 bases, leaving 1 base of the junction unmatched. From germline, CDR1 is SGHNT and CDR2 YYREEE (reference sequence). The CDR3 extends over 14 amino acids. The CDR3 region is CASSLAGGQETQYF. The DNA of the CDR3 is TGTGCCAGCAGCTTGGCGGGAGGACAAGAGACCCAGTACTTC.

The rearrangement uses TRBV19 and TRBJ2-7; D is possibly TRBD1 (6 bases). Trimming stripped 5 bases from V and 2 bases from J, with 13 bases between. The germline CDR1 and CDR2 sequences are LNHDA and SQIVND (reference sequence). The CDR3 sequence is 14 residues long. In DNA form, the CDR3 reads TGTGCCAGTAGTGATGGGCAGGGGCCCTACGAGCAGTACTTC. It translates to CASSDGQGPYEQYF.

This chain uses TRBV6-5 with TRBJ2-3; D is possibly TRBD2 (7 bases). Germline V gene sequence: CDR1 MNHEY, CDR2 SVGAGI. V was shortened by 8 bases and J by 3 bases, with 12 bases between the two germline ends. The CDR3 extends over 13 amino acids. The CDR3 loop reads CASQGGGTDTQYF. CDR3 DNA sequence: TGTGCCAGCCAGGGAGGGGGAACAGATACGCAGTATTTT.

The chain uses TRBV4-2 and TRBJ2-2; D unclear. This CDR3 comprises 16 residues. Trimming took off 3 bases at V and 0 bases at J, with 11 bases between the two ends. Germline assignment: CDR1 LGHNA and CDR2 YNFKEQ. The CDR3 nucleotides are TGTGCCAGCAGCCAGACATCTAAAGCGAACACCGGGGAGCTGTTTTTT. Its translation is CASSQTSKANTGELFF.

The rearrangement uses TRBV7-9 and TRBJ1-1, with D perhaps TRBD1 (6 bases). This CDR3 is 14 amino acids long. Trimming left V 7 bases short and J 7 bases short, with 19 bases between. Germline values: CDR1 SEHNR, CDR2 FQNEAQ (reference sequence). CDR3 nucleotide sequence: TGTGCCAGCATGCCTACGGGGGGCGATCATGAAGCTTTCTTT. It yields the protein CASMPTGGDHEAFF.

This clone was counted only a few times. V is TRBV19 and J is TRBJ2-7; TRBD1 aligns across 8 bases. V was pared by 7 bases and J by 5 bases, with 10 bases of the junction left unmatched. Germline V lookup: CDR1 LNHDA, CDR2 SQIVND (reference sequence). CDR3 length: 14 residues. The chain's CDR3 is CASTPTGGINEQYF. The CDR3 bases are TGTGCCAGTACCCCAACAGGGGGAATAAACGAGCAGTACTTC.

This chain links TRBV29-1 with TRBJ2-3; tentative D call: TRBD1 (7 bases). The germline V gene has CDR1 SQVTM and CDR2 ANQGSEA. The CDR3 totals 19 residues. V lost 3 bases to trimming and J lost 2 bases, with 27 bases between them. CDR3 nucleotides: TGCAGCGTTGATGGTGGGACAGCCTGGGGGCGGGACGACACAGATACGCAGTATTTT. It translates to CSVDGGTAWGRDDTDTQYF.

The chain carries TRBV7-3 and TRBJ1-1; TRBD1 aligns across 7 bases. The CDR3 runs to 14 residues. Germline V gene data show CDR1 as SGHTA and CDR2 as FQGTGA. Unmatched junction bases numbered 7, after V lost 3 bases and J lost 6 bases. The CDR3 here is CASSLSQGGSEAFF. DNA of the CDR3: TGTGCCAGCAGCTTGTCCCAGGGGGGATCTGAAGCTTTCTTT.

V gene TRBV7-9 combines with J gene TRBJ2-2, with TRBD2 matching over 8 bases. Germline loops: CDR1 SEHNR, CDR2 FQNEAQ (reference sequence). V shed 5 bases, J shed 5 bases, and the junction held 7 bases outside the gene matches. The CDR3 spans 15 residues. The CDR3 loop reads CASSQAGEETGELFF. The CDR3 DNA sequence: TGTGCCAGCAGCCAAGCGGGAGAAGAGACCGGGGAGCTGTTTTTT.

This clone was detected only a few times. DNA of the CDR3: TGTGCCAGCAGTGAATATAATAGAAACACCATATATTTT. Translation: CASSEYNRNTIYF. The chain couples TRBV6-1 to TRBJ1-3; D gene uncertain. The length of the CDR3 is 13 residues. V was trimmed by 2 bases and J by 5 bases, leaving 7 bases between them. Germline V lookup: CDR1 MNHNS, CDR2 SASEGT.

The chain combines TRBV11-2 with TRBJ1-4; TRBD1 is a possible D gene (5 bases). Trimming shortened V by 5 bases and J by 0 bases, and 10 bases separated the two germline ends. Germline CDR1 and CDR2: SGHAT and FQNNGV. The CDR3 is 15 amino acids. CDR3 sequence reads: CASSPTGATNEKLFF. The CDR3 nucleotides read TGTGCCAGCAGCCCAACGGGGGCAACTAATGAAAAACTGTTTTTT.

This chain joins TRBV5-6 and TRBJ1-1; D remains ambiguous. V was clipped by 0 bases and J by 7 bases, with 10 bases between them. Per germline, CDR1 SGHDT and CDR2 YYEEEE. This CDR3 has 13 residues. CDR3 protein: CASSLGQLVEAFF. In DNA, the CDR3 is TGTGCCAGCAGCTTGGGACAACTGGTTGAAGCTTTCTTT.

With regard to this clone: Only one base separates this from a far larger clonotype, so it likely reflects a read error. The CDR3 DNA is TGTGCCAGCAGCTTAGCGCAGTATTGCTACACCTTC. The encoded protein is CASSLAQYCYTF. J is TRBJ1-2 and V is TRBV7-9, with D unclear. This CDR3 region has 12 residues. Germline V gene lookup returns CDR1 SEHNR and CDR2 FQNEAQ (reference sequence). Between the trimmed V and J ends, which lost 0 bases and 9 bases, there was a span of 8 bases.

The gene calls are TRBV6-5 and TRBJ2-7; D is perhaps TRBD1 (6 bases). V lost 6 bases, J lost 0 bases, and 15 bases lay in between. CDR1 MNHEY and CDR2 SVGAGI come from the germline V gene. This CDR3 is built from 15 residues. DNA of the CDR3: TGTGCCAGCAGAAACGGTGGGGGCGGCTCCTACGAGCAGTACTTC. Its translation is CASRNGGGGSYEQYF.

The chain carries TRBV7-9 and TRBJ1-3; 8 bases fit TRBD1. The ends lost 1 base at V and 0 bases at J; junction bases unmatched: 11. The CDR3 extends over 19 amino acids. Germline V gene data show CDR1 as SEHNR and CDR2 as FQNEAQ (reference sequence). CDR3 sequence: CASSLGGGTGLLSGNTIYF. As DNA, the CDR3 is TGTGCCAGCAGCTTAGGAGGAGGGACAGGACTCCTCTCTGGAAACACCATATATTTT.